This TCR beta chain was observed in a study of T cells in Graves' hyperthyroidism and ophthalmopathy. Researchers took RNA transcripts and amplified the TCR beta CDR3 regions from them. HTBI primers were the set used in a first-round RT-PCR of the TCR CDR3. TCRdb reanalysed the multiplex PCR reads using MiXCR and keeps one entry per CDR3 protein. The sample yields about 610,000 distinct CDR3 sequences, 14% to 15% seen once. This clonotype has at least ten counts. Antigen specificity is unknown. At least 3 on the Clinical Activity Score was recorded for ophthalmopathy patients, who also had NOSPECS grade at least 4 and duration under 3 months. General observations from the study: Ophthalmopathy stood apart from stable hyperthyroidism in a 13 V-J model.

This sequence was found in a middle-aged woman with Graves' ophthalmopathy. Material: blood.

The CDR3, as DNA: TGTGCCTGGAGTGAGGGTGAGGGTCAGCCCCAGCATTTT. Amino acids: CAWSEGEGQPQHF. The V call is TRBV30, the J call TRBJ1-5; the D is unclear. The CDR3 totals 13 residues. CDR1 is GTSNPN, CDR2 SVGIG, per germline (reference sequence). Trimming stripped 1 base from V and 6 bases from J, with 10 bases between.